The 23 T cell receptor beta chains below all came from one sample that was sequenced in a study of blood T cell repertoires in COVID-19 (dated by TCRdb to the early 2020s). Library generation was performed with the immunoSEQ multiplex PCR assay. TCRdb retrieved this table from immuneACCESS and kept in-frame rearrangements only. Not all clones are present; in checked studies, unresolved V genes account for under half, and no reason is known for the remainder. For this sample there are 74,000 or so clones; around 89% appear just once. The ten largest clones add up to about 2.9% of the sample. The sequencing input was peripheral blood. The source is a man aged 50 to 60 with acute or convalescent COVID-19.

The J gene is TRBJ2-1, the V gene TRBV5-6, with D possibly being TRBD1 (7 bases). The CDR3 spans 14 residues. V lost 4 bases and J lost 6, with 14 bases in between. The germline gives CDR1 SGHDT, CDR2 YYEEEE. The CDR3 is CASSLGQGGNEQFF. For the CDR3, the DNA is TGTGCCAGCAGCCTGGGGCAGGGGGGCAATGAGCAGTTCTTC.

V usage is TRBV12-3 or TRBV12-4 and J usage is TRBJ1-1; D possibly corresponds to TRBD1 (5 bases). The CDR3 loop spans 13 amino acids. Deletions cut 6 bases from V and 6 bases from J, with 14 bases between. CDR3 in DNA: TGTGCCAGCAGAAGGGGCCGGCTCCCTGAAGCTTTCTTT. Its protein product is CASRRGRLPEAFF.

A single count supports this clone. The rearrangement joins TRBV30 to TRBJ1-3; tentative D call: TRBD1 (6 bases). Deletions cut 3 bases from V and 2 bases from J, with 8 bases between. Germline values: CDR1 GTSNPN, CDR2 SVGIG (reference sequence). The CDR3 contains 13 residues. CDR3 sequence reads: CAWSRGTGNTIYF. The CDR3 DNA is TGTGCCTGGAGCAGGGGAACTGGAAACACCATATATTTT.

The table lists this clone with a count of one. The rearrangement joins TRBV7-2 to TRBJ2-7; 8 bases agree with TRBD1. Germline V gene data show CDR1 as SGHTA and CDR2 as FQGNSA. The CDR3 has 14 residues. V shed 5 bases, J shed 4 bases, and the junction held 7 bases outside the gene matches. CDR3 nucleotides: TGTGCCAGCAGCCCGGACAGGGCCCTATACGAGCAGTACTTC. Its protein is CASSPDRALYEQYF. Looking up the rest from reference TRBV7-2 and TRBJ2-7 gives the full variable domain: GAGVSQSPSNKVTEKGKDVELRCDPISGHTALYWYRQSLGQGLEFLIYFQGNSAPDKSGLPSDRFSAERTGGSVSTLTIQRTQQEDSAVYLCASSPDRALYEQYFGPGTRLTVT.

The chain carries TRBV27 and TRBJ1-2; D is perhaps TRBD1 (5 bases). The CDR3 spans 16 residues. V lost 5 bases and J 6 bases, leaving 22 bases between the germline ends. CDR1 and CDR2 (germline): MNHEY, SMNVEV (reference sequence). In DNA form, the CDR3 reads TGTGCCAGCAGTCCAGTTTCAAGACGTTGGGGCGATGGCTACACCTTC. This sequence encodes CASSPVSRRWGDGYTF.

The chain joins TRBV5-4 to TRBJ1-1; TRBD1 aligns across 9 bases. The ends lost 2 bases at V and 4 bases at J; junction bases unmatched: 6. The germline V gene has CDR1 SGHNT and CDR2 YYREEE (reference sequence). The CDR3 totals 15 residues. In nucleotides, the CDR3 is TGTGCCAGCAGCTTTGACAGGGACAGGGCCACTGAAGCTTTCTTT. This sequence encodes CASSFDRDRATEAFF.

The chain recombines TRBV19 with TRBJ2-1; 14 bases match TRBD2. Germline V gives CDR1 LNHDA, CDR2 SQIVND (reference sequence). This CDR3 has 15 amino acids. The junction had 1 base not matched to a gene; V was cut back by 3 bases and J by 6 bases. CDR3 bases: TGTGCCAGTAGTATGGGACTAGCGGGAGTCAATGAGCAGTTCTTC. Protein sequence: CASSMGLAGVNEQFF. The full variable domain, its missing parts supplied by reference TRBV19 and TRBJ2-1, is DGGITQSPKYLFRKEGQNVTLSCEQNLNHDAMYWYRQDPGQGLRLIYYSQIVNDFQKGDIAEGYSVSREKKESFPLTVTSAQKNPTAFYLCASSMGLAGVNEQFFGPGTRLTVL.

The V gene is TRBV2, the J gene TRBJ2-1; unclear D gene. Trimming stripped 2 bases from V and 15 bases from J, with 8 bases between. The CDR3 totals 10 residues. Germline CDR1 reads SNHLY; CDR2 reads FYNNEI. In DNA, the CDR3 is TGTGCCAGCAGTGAACCAGGATGGTTCTTC. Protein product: CASSEPGWFF.

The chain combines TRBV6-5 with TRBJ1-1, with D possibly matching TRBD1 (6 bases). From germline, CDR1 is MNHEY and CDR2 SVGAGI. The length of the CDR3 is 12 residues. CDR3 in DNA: TGTGTCCTAAGGGGGGGTTCGACTGAAGCTTTCTTT. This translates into CVLRGGSTEAFF.

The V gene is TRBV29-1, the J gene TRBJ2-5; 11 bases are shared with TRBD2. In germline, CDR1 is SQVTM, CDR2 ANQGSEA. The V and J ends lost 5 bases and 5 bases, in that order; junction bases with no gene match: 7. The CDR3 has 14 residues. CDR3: CSVLAGGSGETQYF. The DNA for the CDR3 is TGCAGCGTTCTAGCGGGAGGTTCGGGGGAGACCCAGTACTTC.

The CDR3 protein is CASSLEAGGPNTQYF. In DNA, the CDR3 is TGTGCCAGCAGCTTAGAAGCGGGAGGGCCGAATACGCAGTATTTT. The rearrangement uses TRBV7-3 and TRBJ2-3; 10 positions match TRBD2. CDR1 and CDR2 from the germline V gene are SGHTA and FQGTGA. Trimming at V came to 2 bases and at J to 7 bases, leaving 6 bases not matched to a gene. This CDR3 contains 15 residues.

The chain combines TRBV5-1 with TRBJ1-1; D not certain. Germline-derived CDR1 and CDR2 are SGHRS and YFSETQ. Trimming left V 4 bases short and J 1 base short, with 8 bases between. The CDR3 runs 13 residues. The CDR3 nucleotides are TGCGCCAGCAGCGACACCTCGAACACTGAAGCTTTCTTT. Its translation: CASSDTSNTEAFF.

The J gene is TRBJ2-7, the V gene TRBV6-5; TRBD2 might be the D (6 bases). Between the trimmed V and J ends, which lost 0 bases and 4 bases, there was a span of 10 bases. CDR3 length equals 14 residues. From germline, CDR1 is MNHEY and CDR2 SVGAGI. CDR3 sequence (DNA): TGTGCCAGCAGTTACTCGTGGAGGGATTACGAGCAGTACTTC. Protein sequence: CASSYSWRDYEQYF.

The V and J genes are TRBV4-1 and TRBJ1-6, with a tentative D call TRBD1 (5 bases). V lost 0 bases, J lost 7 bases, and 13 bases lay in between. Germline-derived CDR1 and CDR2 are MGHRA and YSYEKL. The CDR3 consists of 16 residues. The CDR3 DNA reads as TGCGCCAGCAGCCAAGATCCCACAGGCCGAAATTCACCCCTCCACTTT. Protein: CASSQDPTGRNSPLHF.

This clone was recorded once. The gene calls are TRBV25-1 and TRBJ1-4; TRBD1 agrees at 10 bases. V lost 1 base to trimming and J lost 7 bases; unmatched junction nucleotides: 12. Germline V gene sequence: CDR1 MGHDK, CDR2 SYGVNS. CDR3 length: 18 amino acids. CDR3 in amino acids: CASSELDRGLVFVEKLFF. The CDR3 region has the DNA TGTGCCAGCAGTGAATTGGACAGGGGGTTGGTGTTTGTTGAAAAACTGTTTTTT.

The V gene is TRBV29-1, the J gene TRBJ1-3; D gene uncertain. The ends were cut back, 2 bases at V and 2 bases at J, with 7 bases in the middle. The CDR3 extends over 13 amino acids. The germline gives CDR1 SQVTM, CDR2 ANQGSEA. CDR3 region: CSVEKRTGNTIYF. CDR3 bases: TGCAGCGTTGAAAAGAGAACTGGAAACACCATATATTTT.

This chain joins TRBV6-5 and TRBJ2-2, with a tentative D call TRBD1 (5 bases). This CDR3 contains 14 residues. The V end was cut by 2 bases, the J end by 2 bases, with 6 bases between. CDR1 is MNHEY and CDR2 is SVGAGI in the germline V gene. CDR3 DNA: TGTGCCAGCAGTTACGACAGAAACACCGGGGAGCTGTTTTTT. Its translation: CASSYDRNTGELFF.

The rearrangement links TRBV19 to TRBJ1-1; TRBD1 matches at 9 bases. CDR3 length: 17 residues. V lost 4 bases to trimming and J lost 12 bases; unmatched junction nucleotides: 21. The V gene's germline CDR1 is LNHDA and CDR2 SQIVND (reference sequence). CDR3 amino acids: CASSTTPGGQGPGMSFF. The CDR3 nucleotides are TGTGCCAGTAGTACCACCCCGGGGGGACAGGGCCCCGGAATGTCTTTCTTT.

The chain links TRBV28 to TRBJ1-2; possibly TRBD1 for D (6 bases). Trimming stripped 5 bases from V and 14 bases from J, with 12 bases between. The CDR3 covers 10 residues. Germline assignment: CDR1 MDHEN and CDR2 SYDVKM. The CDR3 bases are TGTGCCAGCAGTGCCACAGGGTATACCTTC. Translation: CASSATGYTF.

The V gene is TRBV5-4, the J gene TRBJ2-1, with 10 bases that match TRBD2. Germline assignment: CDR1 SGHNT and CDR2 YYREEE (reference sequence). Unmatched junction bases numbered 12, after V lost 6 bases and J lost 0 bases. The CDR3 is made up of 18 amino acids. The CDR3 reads CASKWKREGGVSYNEQFF. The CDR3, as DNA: TGTGCCAGCAAGTGGAAGCGGGAGGGCGGGGTCTCCTACAATGAGCAGTTCTTC.

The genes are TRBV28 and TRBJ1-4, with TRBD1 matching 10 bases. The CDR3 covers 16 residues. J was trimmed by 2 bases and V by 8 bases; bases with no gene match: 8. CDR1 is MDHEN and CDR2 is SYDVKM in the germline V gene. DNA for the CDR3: TGTGCCAGCGCCCAGGACAGGGGGACGACTAATGAAAAACTGTTTTTT. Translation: CASAQDRGTTNEKLFF.

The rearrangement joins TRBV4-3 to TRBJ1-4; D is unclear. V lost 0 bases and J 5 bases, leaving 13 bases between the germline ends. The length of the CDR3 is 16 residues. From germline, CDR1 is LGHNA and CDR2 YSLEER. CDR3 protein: CASSQDAGSTNEKLFF. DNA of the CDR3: TGCGCCAGCAGCCAAGATGCGGGGTCGACGAATGAAAAACTGTTTTTT.

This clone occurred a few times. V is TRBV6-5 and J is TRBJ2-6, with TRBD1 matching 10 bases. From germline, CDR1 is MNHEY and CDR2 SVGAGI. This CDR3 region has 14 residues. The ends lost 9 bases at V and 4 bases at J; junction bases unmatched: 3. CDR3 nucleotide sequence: TGTGCCAGTGACAGGGGGCAAGGGGCCAACGTCCTGACTTTC. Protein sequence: CASDRGQGANVLTF.